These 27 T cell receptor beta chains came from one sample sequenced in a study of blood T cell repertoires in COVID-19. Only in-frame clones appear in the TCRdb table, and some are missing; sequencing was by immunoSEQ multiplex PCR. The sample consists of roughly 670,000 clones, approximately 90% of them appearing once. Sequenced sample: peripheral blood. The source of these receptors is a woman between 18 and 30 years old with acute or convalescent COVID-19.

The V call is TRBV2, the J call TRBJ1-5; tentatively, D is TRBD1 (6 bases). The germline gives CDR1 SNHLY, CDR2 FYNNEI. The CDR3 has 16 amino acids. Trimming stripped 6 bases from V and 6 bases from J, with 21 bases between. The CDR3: CASSLGGGRTVQPQHF. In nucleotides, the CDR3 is TGTGCCAGCAGCCTAGGGGGGGGCCGTACGGTTCAGCCCCAGCATTTT. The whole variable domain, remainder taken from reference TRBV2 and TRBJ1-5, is EPEVTQTPSHQVTQMGQEVILRCVPISNHLYFYWYRQILGQKVEFLVSFYNNEISEKSEIFDDQFSVERPDGSNFTLKIRSTKLEDSAMYFCASSLGGGRTVQPQHFGDGTRLSIL.

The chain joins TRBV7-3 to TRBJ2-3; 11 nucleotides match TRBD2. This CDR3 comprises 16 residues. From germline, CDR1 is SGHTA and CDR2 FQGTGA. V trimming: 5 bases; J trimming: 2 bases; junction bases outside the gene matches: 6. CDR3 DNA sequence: TGTGCCAGCAGCCTCACTAGCGGGGGATCCACAGATACGCAGTATTTT. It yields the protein CASSLTSGGSTDTQYF.

CDR3 DNA: TGTGCCAGCAGCTCTGCTAGCGGGGGCAACAATGAGCAGTTCTTC. Protein product: CASSSASGGNNEQFF. This chain links TRBV5-4 with TRBJ2-1; TRBD2 matches at 10 bases. With V trimmed by 3 bases and J by 5 bases, 5 bases remained unmatched. CDR3 length: 15 amino acids. Germline CDR1 is SGHNT and CDR2 is YYREEE (reference sequence).

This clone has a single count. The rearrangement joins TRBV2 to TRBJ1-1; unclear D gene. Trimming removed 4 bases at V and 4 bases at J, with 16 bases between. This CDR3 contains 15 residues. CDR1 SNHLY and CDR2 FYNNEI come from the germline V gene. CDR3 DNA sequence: TGTGCCAGCAGTGTACGGCATCCCGAGGGCACTGAAGCTTTCTTT. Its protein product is CASSVRHPEGTEAFF.

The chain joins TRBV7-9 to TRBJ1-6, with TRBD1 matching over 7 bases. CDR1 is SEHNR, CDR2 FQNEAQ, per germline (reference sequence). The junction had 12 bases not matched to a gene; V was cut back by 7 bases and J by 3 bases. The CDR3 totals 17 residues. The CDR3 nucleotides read TGTGCCAGCACCCTTACCCCTACAGGGGACTATAATTCACCCCTCCACTTT. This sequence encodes CASTLTPTGDYNSPLHF.

The CDR3 here is CSVEDRVQFGLEGYNEQFF. The CDR3 nucleotides are TGCAGCGTTGAAGATCGGGTTCAATTTGGACTAGAGGGCTACAATGAGCAGTTCTTC. This chain uses TRBV29-1 with TRBJ2-1; 7 bases are shared with TRBD2. The V segment lost 0 bases and the J segment 3 bases; nucleotides outside the gene matches: 17. Germline V gene data show CDR1 as SQVTM and CDR2 as ANQGSEA. The CDR3 is 19 residues long.

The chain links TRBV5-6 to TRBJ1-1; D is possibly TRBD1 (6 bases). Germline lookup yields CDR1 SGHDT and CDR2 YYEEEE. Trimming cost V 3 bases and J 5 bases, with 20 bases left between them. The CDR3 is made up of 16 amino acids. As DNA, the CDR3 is TGTGCCAGCAGCTGGAACTACAGGGATGTGAGAACTGAAGCTTTCTTT. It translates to CASSWNYRDVRTEAFF.

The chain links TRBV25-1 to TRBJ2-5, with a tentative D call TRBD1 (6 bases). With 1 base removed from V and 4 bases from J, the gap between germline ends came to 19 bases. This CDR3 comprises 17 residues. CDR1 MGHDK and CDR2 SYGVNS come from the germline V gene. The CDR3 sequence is CASSELGAGAGGETQYF. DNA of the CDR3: TGTGCCAGCAGTGAATTGGGGGCCGGCGCTGGGGGAGAGACCCAGTACTTC.

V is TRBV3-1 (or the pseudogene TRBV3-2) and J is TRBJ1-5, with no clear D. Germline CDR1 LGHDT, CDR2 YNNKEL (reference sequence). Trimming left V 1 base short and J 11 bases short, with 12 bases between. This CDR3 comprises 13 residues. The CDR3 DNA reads TGTGCCAGCAGCCAAGTGCCCGGGGAGGCCCAGCATTTT. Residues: CASSQVPGEAQHF.

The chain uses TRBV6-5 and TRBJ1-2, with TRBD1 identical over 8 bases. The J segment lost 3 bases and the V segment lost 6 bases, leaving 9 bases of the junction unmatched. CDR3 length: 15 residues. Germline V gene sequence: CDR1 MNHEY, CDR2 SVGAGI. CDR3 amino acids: CASSAGTGKDYGYTF. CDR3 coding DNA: TGTGCCAGCAGCGCCGGGACAGGAAAGGACTATGGCTACACCTTC.

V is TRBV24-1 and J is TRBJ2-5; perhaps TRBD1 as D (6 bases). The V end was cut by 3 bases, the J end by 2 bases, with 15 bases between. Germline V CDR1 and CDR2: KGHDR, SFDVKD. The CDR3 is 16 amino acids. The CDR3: CATSDRTGTPQETQYF. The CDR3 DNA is TGTGCCACCAGTGATCGAACCGGGACACCTCAAGAGACCCAGTACTTC.

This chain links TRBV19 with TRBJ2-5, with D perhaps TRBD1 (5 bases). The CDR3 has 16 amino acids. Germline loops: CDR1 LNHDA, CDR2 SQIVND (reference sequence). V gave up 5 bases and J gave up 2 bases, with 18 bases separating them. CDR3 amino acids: CASSSRPDTRQETQYF. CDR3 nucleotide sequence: TGTGCCAGTAGTTCCCGCCCGGACACGAGGCAAGAGACCCAGTACTTC.

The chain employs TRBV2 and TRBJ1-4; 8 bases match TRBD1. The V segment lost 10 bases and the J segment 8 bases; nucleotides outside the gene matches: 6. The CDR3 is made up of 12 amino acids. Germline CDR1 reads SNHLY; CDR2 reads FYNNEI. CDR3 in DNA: TGTGCCACGAGGACAGGGAAAGAAAAACTGTTTTTT. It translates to CATRTGKEKLFF.

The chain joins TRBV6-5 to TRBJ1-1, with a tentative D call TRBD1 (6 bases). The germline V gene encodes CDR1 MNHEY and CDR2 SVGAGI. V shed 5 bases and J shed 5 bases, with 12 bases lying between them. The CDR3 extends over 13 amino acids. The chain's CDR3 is CASSRGWSTEAFF. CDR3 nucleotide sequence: TGTGCCAGCAGTAGGGGGTGGAGTACTGAAGCTTTCTTT.

The CDR3 bases are TGTGCCATCAGGAACAGGGGGAACACTGAAGCTTTCTTT. Its protein product is CAIRNRGNTEAFF. The chain recombines TRBV10-3 with TRBJ1-1, with 7 bases fitting TRBD1. The J segment lost 1 base and the V segment lost 6 bases, leaving 2 bases of the junction unmatched. From germline, CDR1 is ENHRY and CDR2 SYGVKD. CDR3 length: 13 amino acids.

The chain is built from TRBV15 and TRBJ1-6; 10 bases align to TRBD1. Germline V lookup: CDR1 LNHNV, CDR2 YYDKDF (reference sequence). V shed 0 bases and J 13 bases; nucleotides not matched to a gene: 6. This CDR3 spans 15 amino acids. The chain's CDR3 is CATSRDVGTGDPLHF. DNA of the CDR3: TGTGCCACCAGCAGAGATGTGGGGACAGGGGATCCCCTCCACTTT.

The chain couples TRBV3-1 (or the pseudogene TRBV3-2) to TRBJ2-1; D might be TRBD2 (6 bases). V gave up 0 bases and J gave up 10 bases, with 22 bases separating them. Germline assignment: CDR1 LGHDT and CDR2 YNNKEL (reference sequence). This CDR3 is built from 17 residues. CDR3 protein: CASSQEGTLPWMGEQFF. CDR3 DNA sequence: TGTGCCAGCAGCCAAGAAGGGACTTTGCCGTGGATGGGCGAGCAGTTCTTC.

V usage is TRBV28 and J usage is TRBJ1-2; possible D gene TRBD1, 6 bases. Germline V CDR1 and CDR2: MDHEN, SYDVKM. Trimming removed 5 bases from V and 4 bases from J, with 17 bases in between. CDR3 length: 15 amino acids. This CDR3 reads CASSPIGGASYGYTF. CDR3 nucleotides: TGTGCCAGCAGTCCGATTGGGGGCGCGAGCTATGGCTACACCTTC.

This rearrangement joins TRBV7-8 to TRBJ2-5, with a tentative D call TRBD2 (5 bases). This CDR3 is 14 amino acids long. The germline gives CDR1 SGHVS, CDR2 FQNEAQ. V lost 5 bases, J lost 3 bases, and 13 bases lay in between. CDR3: CASSQSTGKETQYF. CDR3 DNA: TGTGCCAGCAGCCAATCGACCGGGAAAGAGACCCAGTACTTC. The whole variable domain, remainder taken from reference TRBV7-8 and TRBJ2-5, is GAGVSQSPRYKVAKRGQDVALRCDPISGHVSLFWYQQALGQGPEFLTYFQNEAQLDKSGLPSDRFFAERPEGSVSTLKIQRTQQEDSAVYLCASSQSTGKETQYFGPGTRLLVL.

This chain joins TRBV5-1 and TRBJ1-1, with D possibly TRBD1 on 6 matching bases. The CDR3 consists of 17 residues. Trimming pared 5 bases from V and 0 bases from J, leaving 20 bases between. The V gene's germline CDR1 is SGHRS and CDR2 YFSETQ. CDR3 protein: CASRSSVPGAMNTEAFF. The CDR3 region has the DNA TGCGCCAGCAGATCCTCGGTCCCAGGGGCAATGAACACTGAAGCTTTCTTT.

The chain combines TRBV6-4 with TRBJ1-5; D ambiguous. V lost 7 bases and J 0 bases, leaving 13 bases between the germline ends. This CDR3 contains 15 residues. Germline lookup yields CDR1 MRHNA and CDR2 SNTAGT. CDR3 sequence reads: CASMMGLNSNQPQHF. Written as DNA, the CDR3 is TGTGCCAGCATGATGGGCCTTAATAGCAATCAGCCCCAGCATTTT.

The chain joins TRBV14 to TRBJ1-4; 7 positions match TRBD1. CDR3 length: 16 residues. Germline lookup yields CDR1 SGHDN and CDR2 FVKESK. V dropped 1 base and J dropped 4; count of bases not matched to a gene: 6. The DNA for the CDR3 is TGTGCCAGCAGCCAAGGAGGGGGACAGTATAATGAAAAACTGTTTTTT. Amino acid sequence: CASSQGGGQYNEKLFF.

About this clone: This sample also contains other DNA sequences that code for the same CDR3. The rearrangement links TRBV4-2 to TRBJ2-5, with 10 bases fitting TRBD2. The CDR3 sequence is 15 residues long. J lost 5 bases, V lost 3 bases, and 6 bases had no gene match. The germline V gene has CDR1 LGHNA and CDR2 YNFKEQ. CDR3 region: CASSQERGGGETQYF. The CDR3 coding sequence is TGTGCCAGCAGCCAGGAGCGGGGGGGCGGGGAGACCCAGTACTTC.

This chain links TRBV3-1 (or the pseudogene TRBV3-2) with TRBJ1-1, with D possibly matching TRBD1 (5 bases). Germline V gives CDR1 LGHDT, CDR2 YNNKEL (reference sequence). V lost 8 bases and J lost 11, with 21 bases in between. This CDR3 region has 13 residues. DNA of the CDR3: TGTGCCAGCTCTCTGGAAGGGGCACGGGTCGCTTTCTTT. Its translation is CASSLEGARVAFF.

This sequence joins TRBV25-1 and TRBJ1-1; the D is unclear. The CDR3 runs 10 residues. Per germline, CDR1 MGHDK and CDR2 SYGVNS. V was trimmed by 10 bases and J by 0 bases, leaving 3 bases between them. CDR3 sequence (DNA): TGTGCCACTATGAACACTGAAGCTTTCTTT. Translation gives CATMNTEAFF. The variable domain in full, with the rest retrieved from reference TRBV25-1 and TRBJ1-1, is EADIYQTPRYLVIGTGKKITLECSQTMGHDKMYWYQQDPGMELHLIHYSYGVNSTEKGDLSSESTVSRIRTEHFPLTLESARPSHTSQYLCATMNTEAFFGQGTRLTVV.

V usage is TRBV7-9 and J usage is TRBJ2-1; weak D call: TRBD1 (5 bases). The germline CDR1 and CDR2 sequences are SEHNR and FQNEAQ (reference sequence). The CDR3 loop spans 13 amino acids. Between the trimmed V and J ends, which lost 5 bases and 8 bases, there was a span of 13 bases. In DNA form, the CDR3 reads TGTGCCAGCAGCCTGCAGGGATTCGATGAGCAGTTCTTC. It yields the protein CASSLQGFDEQFF.

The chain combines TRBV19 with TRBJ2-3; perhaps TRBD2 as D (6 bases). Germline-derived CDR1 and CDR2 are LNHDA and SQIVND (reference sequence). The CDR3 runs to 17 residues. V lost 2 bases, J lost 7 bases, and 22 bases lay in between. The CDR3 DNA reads TGTGCCAGTAGTATAACGGGTCTAGCGAGGGGTAGTCATACGCAGTATTTT. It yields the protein CASSITGLARGSHTQYF. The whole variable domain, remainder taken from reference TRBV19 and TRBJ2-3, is DGGITQSPKYLFRKEGQNVTLSCEQNLNHDAMYWYRQDPGQGLRLIYYSQIVNDFQKGDIAEGYSVSREKKESFPLTVTSAQKNPTAFYLCASSITGLARGSHTQYFGPGTRLTVL.